One sample yielded the 17 T cell receptor beta chains listed below, sequenced in a study of blood T cells in healthy people across ages. The second PCR ran 7 to 11 cycles with a sample-barcoded 5' primer and J-beta primers. TCRdb independently ran MiXCR on the 5' RACE reads; one entry per CDR3 protein. The repertoire holds roughly 500,000 distinct CDR3 sequences, with 24% as singletons. This sample also belongs to another study, concerning T cells of mothers and their children.

Sequencing input: blood. The receptors were sampled from a boy younger than 18 in good health.

This clonotype has just a few counts. One end of the junction does not line up with germline, which may come from a read error. J is TRBJ2-7 and V is TRBV4-2; TRBD2 aligns across 10 bases. The CDR3 length is 18 residues. Germline lookup yields CDR1 LGHNA and CDR2 YNFKEQ. The CDR3 bases are TGTGCCAGCAGTCAAGATCTGTCTAGCGGGGGACTCAACTACGAGCAGTACTTC. Protein sequence: CASSQDLSSGGLNYEQYF.

This chain uses TRBV6-1 with TRBJ2-7; perhaps D is TRBD1 or TRBD2 (5 bases each). The CDR3 extends over 14 amino acids. Germline assignment: CDR1 MNHNS and CDR2 SASEGT. V was trimmed by 3 bases and J by 1 base, leaving 10 bases between them. The CDR3 sequence: CASSETGPSYEQYF. The CDR3 DNA is TGTGCCAGCAGTGAGACGGGGCCGTCCTACGAGCAGTACTTC.

CDR3: CASRSQGYNEQFF. The CDR3 DNA reads as TGTGCCAGCAGATCCCAGGGGTACAATGAGCAGTTCTTC. The chain has TRBV27 and TRBJ2-1, with D possibly being TRBD1 (6 bases). Trimming removed 6 bases from V and 4 bases from J, with 10 bases in between. This CDR3 comprises 13 residues. Germline loops: CDR1 MNHEY, CDR2 SMNVEV (reference sequence).

CDR3 nucleotides: TGTGCCAGCAGTTCCTCAGGGGGCGGGCCTGAAGCTTTCTTT. This gives the protein CASSSSGGGPEAFF. The chain couples TRBV6-6 to TRBJ1-1; 8 bases align to TRBD1. After removal of 4 bases from V and 6 bases from J, the junction contained 7 bases not matched to a gene. The CDR3 runs 14 residues. CDR1 and CDR2 from the germline V gene are MNHNY and SVGAGI (reference sequence).

In its sample, this clonotype was seen a few times. Germline and junction disagree at one end, which may indicate a read error. The rearrangement links TRBV5-1 to TRBJ1-2; perhaps TRBD1 as D (5 bases). CDR3 length: 15 amino acids. Germline CDR1 reads SGHRS; CDR2 reads YFSETQ. CDR3 sequence reads: CASSLDVGRDYDYTF. For the CDR3, the DNA is TGCGCCAGCAGCTTGGACGTTGGCCGGGACTATGACTACACCTTC.

This clonotype was counted between two and nine times. V and J are TRBV2 and TRBJ1-1; possible D gene TRBD1, 5 bases. V shed 1 base and J shed 7 bases, with 10 bases lying between them. This CDR3 region has 13 residues. CDR1 and CDR2 (germline): SNHLY, FYNNEI. The CDR3: CASSEVTGIEAFF. CDR3 nucleotides: TGTGCCAGCAGTGAAGTTACAGGAATTGAAGCTTTCTTT.

This chain uses TRBV2 with TRBJ2-7; 11 bases agree with TRBD2. Germline V gene lookup returns CDR1 SNHLY and CDR2 FYNNEI. CDR3 length: 16 amino acids. J lost 0 bases, V lost 5 bases, and 6 bases had no gene match. CDR3 DNA: TGTGCCAGCAGTTCGACTAGCGGGACGGGCTCCTACGAGCAGTACTTC. Translating gives CASSSTSGTGSYEQYF.

This clonotype appeared a few times. The chain links TRBV6-2 or TRBV6-3 to TRBJ2-3; no clear D. The germline V gene encodes CDR1 MNHEY and CDR2 SVGEGT. Trimming shortened V by 5 bases and J by 5 bases, and 8 bases separated the two germline ends. CDR3 length: 12 residues. The CDR3 DNA follows: TGTGCCAGCAGTCAGAATAGAGATACGCAGTATTTT. Protein: CASSQNRDTQYF.

The chain links TRBV20-1 to TRBJ2-3; TRBD1 might be the D (5 bases). Trimming cost V 4 bases and J 12 bases, with 29 bases left between them. Germline loops: CDR1 DFQATT, CDR2 SNEGSKA (reference sequence). The CDR3 extends over 16 amino acids. CDR3 nucleotide sequence: TGCAGTGCTAACAGGAACGACCGGCCCACCCGCAAGGGTCAGTATTTT. Residues: CSANRNDRPTRKGQYF.

The sample holds a few counts of this clonotype. The DNA for the CDR3 is TGTGCCAGCAGCTTTGGACTAGCGGACCTCTGCGAGCAGTACTTC. This sequence encodes CASSFGLADLCEQYF. J is TRBJ2-7 and V is TRBV7-4; 10 bases are shared with TRBD2. CDR3 size: 15 residues. The junction had 8 bases not matched to a gene; V was cut back by 3 bases and J by 6 bases. The germline V gene encodes CDR1 SGHVT and CDR2 SQSDAQ.

This chain connects TRBV6-2 or TRBV6-3 to TRBJ1-5; the match to TRBD1 covers 7 bases. This CDR3 is built from 15 residues. With V trimmed by 6 bases and J by 1 base, 6 bases remained unmatched. Per the germline V gene, CDR1 is MNHEY and CDR2 is SVGEGT. DNA of the CDR3: TGTGCCAGCAGGGGGACAGATCCAAGCAATCAGCCCCAGCATTTT. Translated: CASRGTDPSNQPQHF.

This clonotype was detected only a few times. The V and J genes are TRBV7-9 and TRBJ2-5; either TRBD1 or TRBD2 may supply D (6 bases each). Trimming shortened V by 4 bases and J by 4 bases, and 10 bases separated the two germline ends. Germline V lookup: CDR1 SEHNR, CDR2 FQNEAQ (reference sequence). The CDR3 runs to 13 residues. CDR3 nucleotides: TGTGCCAGCAGCTGGGGGGCAAGAGAGACCCAGTACTTC. The encoded protein is CASSWGARETQYF.

This clonotype was observed a few times. CDR3 loop: CSADPRDSYNEQFF. In nucleotides, the CDR3 is TGCAGTGCTGACCCTCGGGACTCCTACAATGAGCAGTTCTTC. V and J are TRBV20-1 and TRBJ2-1, with a tentative D call TRBD2 (5 bases). The CDR3 has 14 residues. V was cut by 5 bases and J by 0 bases, with 11 bases left in between. The germline CDR1 and CDR2 sequences are DFQATT and SNEGSKA (reference sequence).

A few counts support this clonotype. The chain links TRBV7-9 to TRBJ2-1, with TRBD1 as a possible D gene (6 bases). The DNA end is a closer match to TRBJ2-7, so the J assignment may be wrong. Germline V gene data show CDR1 as SEHNR and CDR2 as FQNEAQ (reference sequence). The CDR3 loop spans 11 amino acids. The CDR3 is CASSLQGKQYF. In DNA, the CDR3 is TGTGCCAGCAGCTTACAGGGGAAGCAGTACTTC.

This clonotype was picked up a small number of times. At one end the junction does not follow the germline gene, possibly because of a read error. The CDR3 sequence is CASSTMGGF. The CDR3 bases are TGTGCCAGTAGTACCATGGGGGGCTTC. The chain recombines TRBV19 with TRBJ2-5; maybe TRBD2 (6 bases). The germline CDR1 and CDR2 sequences are LNHDA and SQIVND (reference sequence). The CDR3 has 9 amino acids. Full variable domain (missing parts from reference TRBV19 and TRBJ2-5): DGGITQSPKYLFRKEGQNVTLSCEQNLNHDAMYWYRQDPGQGLRLIYYSQIVNDFQKGDIAEGYSVSREKKESFPLTVTSAQKNPTAFYLCASSTMGGFGPGTRLLVL.

This rearrangement joins TRBV12-3 or TRBV12-4 to TRBJ2-3; 7 bases are a match to TRBD2. The CDR3 totals 15 residues. J gave up 13 bases and V 6 bases, and 19 bases lay outside the gene matches. The CDR3 DNA follows: TGTGCCAGCAGCCATCGGGGGGAAAGCGCAGATGTGGAGTATTTT. It yields the protein CASSHRGESADVEYF.

This clonotype was seen a single time. The junction departs from germline at one end; a sequencing error may be responsible. This chain joins TRBV27 and TRBJ1-2; maybe TRBD1 (6 bases). Germline values: CDR1 MNHEY, CDR2 SMNVEV (reference sequence). The CDR3 runs 16 residues. The CDR3: CASSLSWGATNYGYTF. CDR3 bases: TGTGCCAGCAGTTTATCGTGGGGGGCCACTAACTATGGTTACACCTTC.